Below are 5 T cell receptor beta chains sequenced from a single sample in a study of PD-L1 blockade in urothelial cancer. Clones were read by immunoSEQ multiplex PCR, and TCRdb kept only the in-frame ones, dropping some. The repertoire holds tens of thousands of clones, with more than 85% as singletons. Time point defined: pretreatment peripheral blood. The sequenced sample was PBMCs, obtained around atezolizumab (anti-PD-L1) treatment. These receptors came from a woman in her sixties with urothelial cancer.

The rearrangement links TRBV7-3 to TRBJ2-2, with a possible D match to TRBD1 (5 bases). The V gene's germline CDR1 is SGHTA and CDR2 FQGTGA. This CDR3 contains 16 residues. Trimming pared 0 bases from V and 0 bases from J, leaving 8 bases between. CDR3 nucleotide sequence: TGTGCCAGCAGCTTAACAGGGGCGCCGAACACCGGGGAGCTGTTTTTT. Translated, it gives CASSLTGAPNTGELFF.

The chain combines TRBV27 with TRBJ2-3; 7 nucleotides line up with TRBD2. The germline CDR1 and CDR2 sequences are MNHEY and SMNVEV (reference sequence). The CDR3 spans 19 residues. V was pared by 2 bases and J by 0 bases, with 14 bases of the junction left unmatched. The CDR3 here is CASSLRQGEGGSSTDTQYF. The CDR3, as DNA: TGTGCCAGCAGTTTACGACAAGGAGAAGGCGGGAGTAGCACAGATACGCAGTATTTT.

CDR3 sequence reads: CATSRQGVNEQFF. The DNA for the CDR3 is TGTGCCACCAGCAGACAGGGGGTGAATGAGCAGTTCTTC. This sequence joins TRBV15 and TRBJ2-1; 7 bases line up with TRBD1. The CDR3 contains 13 residues. Germline V lookup: CDR1 LNHNV, CDR2 YYDKDF (reference sequence). J gave up 7 bases and V 2 bases, and 2 bases lay outside the gene matches.

The chain uses TRBV7-8 and TRBJ2-3; 8 bases are shared with TRBD2. Germline V gives CDR1 SGHVS, CDR2 FQNEAQ. After removal of 4 bases from V and 0 bases from J, the junction contained 6 bases not matched to a gene. The length of the CDR3 is 16 residues. The CDR3 loop reads CASSSWASGSTDTQYF. The CDR3 region has the DNA TGTGCCAGCAGCTCTTGGGCTAGCGGGAGCACAGATACGCAGTATTTT. Together with reference TRBV7-8 and TRBJ2-3, the CDR3 gives the full variable domain: GAGVSQSPRYKVAKRGQDVALRCDPISGHVSLFWYQQALGQGPEFLTYFQNEAQLDKSGLPSDRFFAERPEGSVSTLKIQRTQQEDSAVYLCASSSWASGSTDTQYFGPGTRLTVL.

The chain couples TRBV6-1 to TRBJ2-7, with TRBD2 matching 8 bases. The CDR3 contains 15 residues. Germline V gene sequence: CDR1 MNHNS, CDR2 SASEGT. V trimming: 7 bases; J trimming: 0 bases; junction bases outside the gene matches: 8. The CDR3 DNA reads TGTGCCAGCACCTTAGCGGGACTCCTCTCCTACGAGCAGTACTTC. Its protein product is CASTLAGLLSYEQYF.